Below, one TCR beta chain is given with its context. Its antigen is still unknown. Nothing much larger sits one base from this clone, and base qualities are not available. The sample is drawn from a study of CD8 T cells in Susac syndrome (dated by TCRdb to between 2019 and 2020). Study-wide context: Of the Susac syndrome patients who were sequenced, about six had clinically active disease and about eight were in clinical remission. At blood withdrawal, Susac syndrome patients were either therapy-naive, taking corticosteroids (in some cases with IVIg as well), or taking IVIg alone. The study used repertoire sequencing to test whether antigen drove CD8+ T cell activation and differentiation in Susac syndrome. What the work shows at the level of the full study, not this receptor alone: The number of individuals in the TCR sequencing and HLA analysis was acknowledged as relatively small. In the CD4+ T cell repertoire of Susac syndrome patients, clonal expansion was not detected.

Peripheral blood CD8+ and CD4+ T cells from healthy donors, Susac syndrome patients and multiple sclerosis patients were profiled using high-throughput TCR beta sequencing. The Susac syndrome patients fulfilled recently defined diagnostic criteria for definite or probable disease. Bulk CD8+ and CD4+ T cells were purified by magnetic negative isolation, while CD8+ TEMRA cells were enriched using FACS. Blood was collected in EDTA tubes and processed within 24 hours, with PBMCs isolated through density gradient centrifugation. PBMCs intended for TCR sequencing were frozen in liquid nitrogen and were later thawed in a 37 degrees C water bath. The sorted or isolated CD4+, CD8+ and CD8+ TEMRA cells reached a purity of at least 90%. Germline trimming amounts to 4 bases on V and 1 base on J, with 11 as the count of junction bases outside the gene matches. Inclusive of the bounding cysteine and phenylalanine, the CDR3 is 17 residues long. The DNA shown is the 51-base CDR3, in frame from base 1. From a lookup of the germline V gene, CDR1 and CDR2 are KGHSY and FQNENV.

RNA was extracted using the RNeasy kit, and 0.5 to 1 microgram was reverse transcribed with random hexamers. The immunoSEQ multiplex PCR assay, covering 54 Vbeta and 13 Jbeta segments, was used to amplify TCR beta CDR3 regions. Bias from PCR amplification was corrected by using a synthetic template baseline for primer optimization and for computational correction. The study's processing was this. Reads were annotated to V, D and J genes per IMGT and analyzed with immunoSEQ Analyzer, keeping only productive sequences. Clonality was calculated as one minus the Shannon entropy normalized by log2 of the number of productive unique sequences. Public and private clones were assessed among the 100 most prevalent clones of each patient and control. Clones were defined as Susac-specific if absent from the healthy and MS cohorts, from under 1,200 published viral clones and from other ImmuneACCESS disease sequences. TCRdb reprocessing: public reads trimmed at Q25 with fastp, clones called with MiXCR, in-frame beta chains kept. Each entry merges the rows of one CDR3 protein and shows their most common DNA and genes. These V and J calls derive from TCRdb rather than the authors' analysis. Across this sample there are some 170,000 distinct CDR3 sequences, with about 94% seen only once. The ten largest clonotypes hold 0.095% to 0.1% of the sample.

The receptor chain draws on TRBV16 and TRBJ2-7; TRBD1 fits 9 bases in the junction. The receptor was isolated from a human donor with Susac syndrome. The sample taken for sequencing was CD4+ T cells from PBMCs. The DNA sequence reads TGTGCCAGCAGCCCCCGGGACAGGGTGACAAAATCCTACGAGCAGTACTTC. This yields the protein CASSPRDRVTKSYEQYF.